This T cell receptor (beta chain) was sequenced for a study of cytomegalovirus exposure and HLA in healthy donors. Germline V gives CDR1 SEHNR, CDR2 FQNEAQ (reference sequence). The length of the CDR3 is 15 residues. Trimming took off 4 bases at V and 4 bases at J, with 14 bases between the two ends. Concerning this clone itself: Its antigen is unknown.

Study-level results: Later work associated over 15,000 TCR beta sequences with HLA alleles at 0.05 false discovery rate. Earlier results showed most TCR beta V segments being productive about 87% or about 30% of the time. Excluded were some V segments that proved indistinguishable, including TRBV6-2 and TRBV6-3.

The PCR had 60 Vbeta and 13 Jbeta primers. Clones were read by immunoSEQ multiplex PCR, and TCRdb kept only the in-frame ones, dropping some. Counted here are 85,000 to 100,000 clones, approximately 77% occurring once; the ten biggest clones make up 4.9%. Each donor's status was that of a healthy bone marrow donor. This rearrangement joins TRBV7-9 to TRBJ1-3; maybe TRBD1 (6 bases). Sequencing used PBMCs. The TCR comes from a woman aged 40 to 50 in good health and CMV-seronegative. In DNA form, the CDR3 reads TGTGCCAGCAGCTCTACACAGGGTTCAGGAAACACCATATATTTT. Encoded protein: CASSSTQGSGNTIYF.